The T cell receptor (beta chain) under discussion was sequenced for a study of shared clonotypes between healthy human individuals (dated by TCRdb to 2020 to 2021). Regarding the study in general: Three men and two women, aged 18 to 49 years, made up the cohort. For each donor, CD4 naive and CD4 memory were each given three plates, CD8 naive was given two plates, and CD8 memory was given one plate. To estimate repertoire size and how much clonotype sharing occurs between individuals, the study deeply sequenced the blood TCR repertoires of about five healthy adults. To increase sequencing depth and limit assay-specific biases, TCR repertoire library preparation and sequencing were carried out by different laboratories using diverse techniques. Per donor, leukapheresis produced somewhere between about 0.94 and 9.5 billion PBMCs. Results and caveats for the whole study, not just this receptor: Because the study included only a small number of donors, the genetic and exposure-history diversity represented was limited. Sampling was restricted to blood, and TCR repertoires in tissue are likely to differ from TCR repertoires in blood. Even with the large sequencing depth, rarefaction of the sorted-subset datasets indicated that sequencing was incomplete. Sharing across several donors was observed for 4.5% to 6.5% of naive CD4, over 3% of naive CD8, 2% to 2.5% of memory CD4, and roughly 0.4% of memory CD8 clonotypes. Higher generation probabilities were observed for clonotypes shared by all four sorted-subset donors than for non-shared clonotypes. Pairwise subsampling indicated that sequencing depth was expected to affect the degree of clonotype sharing among donors. Naive subsets generally had larger estimated clonotype richness than memory subsets.

A word on this clone: Its recognized antigen is unknown. Within one base of it there is no much larger clone, and no base qualities were kept.

CDR1 GTSNPN and CDR2 SVGIG were looked up in the germline V gene (reference sequence). Between the V and J ends, shortened by 0 bases and 9 bases respectively, the junction contains 12 bases. The CDR3 holds 13 amino acids from the cysteine to the phenylalanine. This entry keeps only the CDR3 DNA: 39 bases, framed from base 1. TCR CDR3 regions were amplified from genomic DNA by multiplex PCR using the deep immunoSEQ assay. Genomic DNA extracted from each cell subset was distributed evenly over all wells of several immunoSEQ 96-well plates, and each plate served as one replicate. For sorted subsets, about 200 ng genomic DNA, equal to 30,000 or so T cell genomes, was loaded into each replicate PCR. Purified libraries were measured with a Qubit 3.0 fluorometer, size-checked on a Bioanalyzer 2100, and measured again with the KAPA Library Quantification kit. Every immunoSEQ 96-well plate was sequenced on a dedicated single-read 150-cycle Illumina NextSeq 550 flow cell. Turning to the authors' computational methods: The immunoSEQ output contained only junctional sequences without quality scores, so filtering could not match that applied to full-length reads. To assign V/J genes and CDR3, sequences were annotated using PyIR, a Python wrapper for IgBLAST v1.9, with IMGT germline references. Reads were removed for weak V/J assignments (E-value above 1e-6), missing CDR3, stop codons, out-of-frame junctions, or ambiguous translated residues. V3J clonotypes were defined as sequences sharing the same inferred V gene, J gene, and CDR3 amino acid sequence. The percentage overlap between two repertoires was calculated by dividing the number of shared unique clonotypes by the size of the smaller repertoire. RTK rarefaction, the Chao1 estimator, and Recon v2.1 estimates of unobserved clonotypes were used to assess repertoire richness. Generation probabilities for all TCRbeta clonotypes obtained by the gDNA method from a handful of donors were computed using OLGA. Not all clones reach the TCRdb copy of this immuneACCESS table, which keeps in-frame sequences only. Checked studies attribute under half of the gap to unresolved V genes and leave the rest unexplained. That table gives V, J and clone size, and the DNA gave D and trimming. This sample has about 1.1 million clones in its table, and approximately 80% of those were observed once. The ten biggest clones cover about 0.89% of the sample.

Healthy HIV-negative adults with no recently reported acute infections or vaccinations were included as donors. Every donor was a Caucasian adult residing in Nashville, Tennessee, USA. Magnetic negative selection was used to enrich CD4+ T cells, after which naive cells were positively selected on CD45RA and the negative fraction became the memory subset. Blood was collected by leukapheresis, and PBMCs were isolated by Ficoll-Histopaque density gradient centrifugation and then cryopreserved in liquid nitrogen vapor phase. Purity and quantity of every magnetically sorted T cell population were checked by analytical flow cytometry. From each sorted fraction, genomic DNA was isolated and quantified by UV absorbance on a Nanodrop 2000c.

The sequencing input was memory CD4+ T cells from PBMCs. Reading the label with the study, this specimen's cell subset or site is: CD45RA-negative fraction. The TCR comes from a man aged 18 to 30 in good health. Some clones in this sample may be carry-over from other donors' samples. The chain uses TRBV30 and TRBJ2-1; TRBD1 is possibly the D segment (6 matching bases). The sequenced DNA is TGTGCCTGGAGTGTACAGGGTCAGGGTGAGCAGTTCTTC. It specifies CAWSVQGQGEQFF.